This is a list of T cell receptor beta chains from one sample in a study of Ad26.COV2.S vaccination and SARS-CoV-2 variants. The table came from immunoSEQ multiplex PCR; TCRdb's copy has only in-frame clones and leaves some out. Found here are a few hundred thousand clones, about 90% of them singletons; the top ten hold around 1.7%. The sequencing used peripheral blood, collected in a trial of Ad26.COV2.S vaccine versus placebo. The origin of the receptors is a person aged 18-65 years who received the Ad26.COV2.S COVID-19 vaccine or a placebo. The CDR3 runs from the conserved cysteine through the conserved F or W. D genes are given only for firm matches. Size is stated for part of the rows, as once, few or many counts, or as a class when the clone is expanded.

TRBD1 | once | 14 | TRBJ2-7 | TRBV4-3 | CASSQDRQGIEQYF | TGCGCCAGCAGCCAAGATAGACAGGGAATCGAGCAGTACTTC
. | . | 15 | TRBJ2-1 | TRBV12-5 | CASGPLGGILNEQFF | TGTGCTAGTGGACCACTAGGAGGGATCCTCAATGAGCAGTTCTTC
TRBD1 | . | 15 | TRBJ2-3 | TRBV7-2 | CASSSQGAGTDTQYF | TGTGCCAGCAGTTCACAGGGGGCCGGCACAGATACGCAGTATTTT
. | once | 18 | TRBJ1-2 | TRBV28 | CASSLLRLTERTNYGYTF | TGTGCCAGCAGTTTACTGCGGCTGACAGAAAGGACTAACTATGGCTACACCTTC
TRBD2 | . | 14 | TRBJ2-7 | TRBV19 | CASSREGVFYEQYF | TGTGCCAGTAGCCGGGAGGGGGTATTCTACGAGCAGTACTTC
. | . | 16 | TRBJ1-3 | TRBV29-1 | CSVEDGRGGFGNTIYF | TGCAGCGTTGAAGATGGCAGGGGAGGATTCGGAAACACCATATATTTT
TRBD2 | . | 15 | TRBJ2-7 | TRBV4-1 | CASSQEPSGSYEQYF | TGCGCCAGCAGCCAAGAGCCTAGCGGCTCCTACGAGCAGTACTTC
. | . | 16 | TRBJ2-3 | TRBV18 | CASSPIDSLFTDTQYF | TGTGCCAGCTCGCCGATCGACAGTCTTTTTACGGATACGCAGTATTTT
. | . | 12 | TRBJ2-1 | TRBV12-3/TRBV12-4 | CASSLAIGEQFF | TGTGCCAGCAGTTTAGCTATCGGTGAGCAGTTCTTC
. | . | 11 | TRBJ2-1 | TRBV19 | CTTAADNEQFF | TGTACGACGGCAGCCGACAATGAGCAGTTCTTC
TRBD1 | . | 14 | TRBJ2-5 | TRBV28 | CASSLQGVRETQYF | TGTGCCAGCAGTCTACAGGGGGTTCGGGAGACCCAGTACTTC
. | . | 15 | TRBJ2-7 | TRBV6-2/TRBV6-3 | CASSLNAGTPYEQYF | TGTGCCAGCAGCCTCAACGCCGGGACGCCCTACGAGCAGTACTTC
TRBD1 | . | 19 | TRBJ1-2 | TRBV10-3 | CAISAGQGISFRSNYGYTF | TGTGCCATCAGTGCCGGACAGGGGATTTCATTTAGGTCTAACTATGGCTACACCTTC
TRBD1 | . | 14 | TRBJ1-5 | TRBV7-2 | CASSQTGDNQPQHF | TGTGCCAGCAGCCAGACAGGGGACAATCAGCCCCAGCATTTT
. | once | 15 | TRBJ2-1 | TRBV7-8 | CASSRLYMRSNEQFF | TGTGCCAGCAGCCGTCTTTACATGAGATCCAATGAGCAGTTCTTC
. | . | 12 | TRBJ1-1 | TRBV30 | CAWGGSRTEAFF | TGTGCCTGGGGGGGGAGTAGGACTGAAGCTTTCTTT
. | . | 13 | TRBJ1-4 | TRBV4-3 | CASSRRVGEKLFF | TGCGCCAGCAGCCGCAGGGTCGGAGAAAAACTGTTTTTT
. | . | 15 | TRBJ2-7 | TRBV19 | CASSIASPGAYEQYF | TGTGCCAGTAGTATAGCGTCGCCAGGGGCCTACGAGCAGTACTTC
. | . | 12 | TRBJ2-1 | TRBV19 | CASSWGWNEQFF | TGTGCCAGTAGTTGGGGATGGAATGAGCAGTTCTTC
. | . | 14 | TRBJ2-2 | TRBV4-3 | CASSANQVPGELFF | TGCGCCAGCAGCGCCAATCAGGTCCCCGGGGAGCTGTTTTTT
TRBD1 | . | 15 | TRBJ1-5 | TRBV7-8 | CASSSWTGSNQPQHF | TGTGCCAGCAGCTCCTGGACAGGAAGCAATCAGCCCCAGCATTTT
. | . | 18 | TRBJ1-5 | TRBV19 | CASSIGAGMGGGNQPQHF | TGTGCCAGTAGTATAGGGGCAGGGATGGGCGGTGGCAATCAGCCCCAGCATTTT
. | . | 13 | TRBJ1-2 | TRBV24-1 | CATSAGESYGYTF | TGTGCCACCAGTGCCGGGGAGTCCTATGGCTACACCTTC
. | . | 13 | TRBJ2-1 | TRBV11-2 | CASQVGSYNEQFF | TGTGCCTCACAGGTCGGCTCCTACAATGAGCAGTTCTTC
TRBD2 | once | 15 | TRBJ2-1 | TRBV9 | CASSVGSGGALEQFF | TGTGCCAGCAGCGTAGGTAGCGGGGGGGCCTTAGAGCAGTTCTTC
. | . | 13 | TRBJ2-2 | TRBV11-3 | CASSLAGTGELFF | TGTGCCAGCAGCTTAGCAGGCACCGGGGAGCTGTTTTTT
. | . | 18 | TRBJ2-1 | TRBV7-2 | CASKKEVSGMDPYNEQFF | TGTGCCAGCAAAAAGGAGGTGTCAGGGATGGATCCCTACAATGAGCAGTTCTTC
. | . | 15 | TRBJ1-2 | TRBV4-3 | CASSQVIGGVYDYTF | TGCGCCAGCAGCCAAGTGATCGGAGGAGTTTATGACTACACCTTC
TRBD2 | . | 17 | TRBJ2-1 | TRBV13 | CASSFPSGGAVYNEQFF | TGTGCCAGCAGCTTCCCTAGCGGGGGGGCCGTCTACAATGAGCAGTTCTTC
. | . | 14 | TRBJ2-1 | TRBV27 | CASSLGGANNEQFF | TGTGCCAGCAGTTTAGGGGGCGCCAACAATGAGCAGTTCTTC
. | . | 13 | TRBJ2-7 | TRBV11-3 | CASSHGRVGEQYF | TGTGCCAGCAGCCACGGACGAGTGGGCGAGCAGTACTTC
. | . | 14 | TRBJ1-3 | TRBV4-1 | CASSQDRQGNTIYF | TGCGCCAGCAGCCAAGATCGACAGGGAAACACCATATATTTT
TRBD1 | once | 16 | TRBJ1-1 | TRBV7-8 | CASTLRDSLMNTEAFF | TGTGCCAGCACCCTCCGGGACAGCCTAATGAACACTGAAGCTTTCTTT
TRBD1 | few | 12 | TRBJ2-7 | TRBV2 | CASRDSPSEQYF | TGTGCCTCTCGGGACAGCCCTAGTGAGCAGTACTTC
. | . | 15 | TRBJ1-1 | TRBV5-1 | CASSSQDPRSTEAFF | TGCGCCAGCAGCTCGCAGGACCCCAGGAGCACTGAAGCTTTCTTT
TRBD1 | . | 20 | TRBJ2-6 | TRBV19 | CASSWTGGQWGLSGANVLTF | TGTGCCAGTAGTTGGACAGGGGGCCAGTGGGGCCTATCTGGGGCCAACGTCCTGACTTTC
TRBD1 | . | 16 | TRBJ1-6 | TRBV5-4 | CASSPGQGARYSPLHF | TGTGCCAGCAGCCCAGGACAGGGGGCGCGGTATTCACCCCTCCACTTT
. | few | 17 | TRBJ1-2 | TRBV3-1/TRBV3-2 | CASSQYGARRGHYGYTF | TGTGCCAGCAGCCAATACGGGGCCCGCCGGGGGCACTATGGCTACACCTTC
. | . | 15 | TRBJ1-3 | TRBV5-8 | CASSFRRGSGNTIYF | TGTGCCAGCAGCTTTAGGAGGGGATCAGGAAACACCATATATTTT
. | few | 13 | TRBJ1-1 | TRBV7-9 | CASSLAGNTEAFF | TGTGCCAGCAGCTTAGCAGGGAACACTGAAGCTTTCTTT
. | few | 14 | TRBJ2-7 | TRBV2 | CASSQITVSYEQYF | TGTGCCAGCAGTCAAATCACGGTTTCCTACGAGCAGTACTTC
TRBD1 | . | 17 | TRBJ2-2 | TRBV19 | CASSLDRGISWTGELFF | TGTGCCAGTAGCCTGGACAGGGGAATATCTTGGACCGGGGAGCTGTTTTTT
. | once | 14 | TRBJ1-3 | TRBV19 | CASSIQDSGNTIYF | TGTGCCAGTAGTATACAGGACTCTGGAAACACCATATATTTT
. | once | 19 | TRBJ1-5 | TRBV19 | CASSIVFGQSGDSNQPQHF | TGTGCCAGTAGTATAGTTTTTGGGCAAAGTGGAGATAGCAATCAGCCCCAGCATTTT
. | . | 12 | TRBJ2-5 | TRBV5-6 | CASSLAGETQYF | TGTGCCAGCAGCTTGGCGGGGGAGACCCAGTACTTC
. | . | 14 | TRBJ2-7 | TRBV10-3 | CAISAKGQEYEQYF | TGTGCCATCAGTGCGAAGGGACAAGAGTACGAGCAGTACTTC
TRBD1 | . | 15 | TRBJ2-3 | TRBV29-1 | CSVAYLDRGTDTQYF | TGCAGCGTTGCCTACCTGGACAGGGGGACAGATACGCAGTATTTT
. | . | 14 | TRBJ1-3 | TRBV28 | CASRETGSGNTIYF | TGTGCCAGCAGGGAGACAGGCTCTGGAAACACCATATATTTT
TRBD1 | . | 16 | TRBJ1-6 | TRBV5-1 | CASSWGDRGSNSPLHF | TGCGCCAGCAGCTGGGGGGACAGGGGATCTAATTCACCCCTCCACTTT
TRBD1 | . | 15 | TRBJ1-1 | TRBV7-6 | CASSSPDRGLAEAFF | TGTGCCAGCAGCTCCCCGGACAGGGGACTCGCGGAAGCTTTCTTT
TRBD1 | . | 13 | TRBJ1-1 | TRBV25-1 | CASSYRGRTEAFF | TGTGCCAGCAGTTACAGGGGAAGAACTGAAGCTTTCTTT
. | . | 13 | TRBJ1-6 | TRBV6-2/TRBV6-3 | CASSYGVSSPLHF | TGTGCCAGCAGTTACGGGGTCTCTTCACCCCTCCACTTT
TRBD2 | . | 15 | TRBJ2-7 | TRBV9 | CASSAGAGSSYEQYF | TGTGCCAGCAGCGCCGGAGCGGGAAGCTCCTACGAGCAGTACTTC
. | . | 16 | TRBJ1-1 | TRBV10-2 | CASSPRYSRGNTEAFF | TGCGCCAGCAGTCCCAGGTATAGCAGGGGGAACACTGAAGCTTTCTTT
. | . | 16 | TRBJ2-7 | TRBV9 | CASSVSGGVFFYEQYF | TGTGCCAGCAGCGTATCGGGCGGGGTCTTCTTTTACGAGCAGTACTTC